This T cell receptor beta chain came from a study of shared clonotypes between healthy human individuals. This clone has a single count. This CDR3 is 14 amino acids long. Germline V gives CDR1 SGHRS, CDR2 YFSETQ. V lost 4 bases, J lost 9 bases, and 12 bases stayed unmatched. Splitting of each subset's genomic DNA was done evenly across several immunoSEQ plates. Method: immunoSEQ multiplex PCR; TCRdb's copy keeps in-frame clones and lacks some. Altogether about 2 million clones are present, 95% being singletons, with the ten largest covering 0.1% to 0.15%. Sequencing input: naive CD4+ T cells sorted from blood. Subset in this sample: CD45RA+ positively selected. The TCR comes from a man aged 18 to 30 in good health. V and J are TRBV5-1 and TRBJ1-1; 7 bases line up with TRBD1. The CDR3, as DNA: TGCGCCAGCAGCACGTTCTCCACAGGGGTTAAAGCTTTCTTT. Its translation is CASSTFSTGVKAFF.